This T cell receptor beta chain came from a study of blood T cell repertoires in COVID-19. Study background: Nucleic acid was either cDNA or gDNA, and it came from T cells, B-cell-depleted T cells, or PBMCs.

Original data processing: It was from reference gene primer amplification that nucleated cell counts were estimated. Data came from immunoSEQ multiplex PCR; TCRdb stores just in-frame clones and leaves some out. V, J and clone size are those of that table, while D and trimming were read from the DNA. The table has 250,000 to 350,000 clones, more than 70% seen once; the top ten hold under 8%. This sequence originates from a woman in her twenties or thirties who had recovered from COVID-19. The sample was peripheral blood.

CDR3 region: CASSQAGSGTDTQYF. CDR3 DNA: TGCGCCAGCAGCCAGGCCGGATCCGGGACAGATACGCAGTATTTT. V is TRBV4-1 and J is TRBJ2-3; unclear D gene. The CDR3 is 15 residues long. Germline V gene data show CDR1 as MGHRA and CDR2 as YSYEKL. V shed 3 bases and J shed 3 bases, with 13 bases lying between them.